Presented here are 6 T cell receptor beta chains from one specimen sequenced in a study of T cell changes during pregnancy in multiple sclerosis (dated by TCRdb to between 2017 and 2020). Library prep was done by the immunoSEQ multiplex PCR assay. TCRdb stores this immuneACCESS table with in-frame sequences only. Part of the clones is absent; in the studies checked, under half of the shortfall reflects unresolved V genes, and no reason is known for the rest. This sample comprises about 100,000 clones, around 92% of them detected only once. The ten most abundant clones make up roughly 0.9% of the sample. The sample was peripheral blood, taken before pregnancy. These receptors originate from a female donor with multiple sclerosis, enrolled in a pregnancy study.

Comment on this clone: A junction boundary mismatches the germline segment, possibly from a read error. The chain links TRBV23-1 to TRBJ2-7; D unclear. TRBV23-1 carries the ORF label, with uncertain function. This CDR3 comprises 13 residues. DNA of the CDR3: TGCGCCAGCAGTCAATTAGAGCCTGGTTCGGTGCACTTC. Amino acids: CASSQLEPGSVHF.

V gene TRBV5-1 combines with J gene TRBJ1-2; D is possibly TRBD1 (6 bases). With 3 bases removed from V and 5 bases from J, the gap between germline ends came to 23 bases. Germline CDR1 reads SGHRS; CDR2 reads YFSETQ. The CDR3 totals 17 residues. The CDR3: CASSSGVLDAELYGYTF. The CDR3 DNA reads as TGCGCCAGCAGCTCAGGGGTCCTAGACGCCGAACTTTATGGCTACACCTTC.

This chain joins TRBV7-6 and TRBJ1-2; 7 positions match TRBD1. The J segment lost 2 bases and the V segment lost 1 base, leaving 4 bases of the junction unmatched. The CDR3 sequence is 15 residues long. Germline V gives CDR1 SGHVS, CDR2 FNYEAQ. CDR3 in DNA: TGTGCCAGCAGCTTAGAAGAACAGGGGAACTATGGCTACACCTTC. This sequence encodes CASSLEEQGNYGYTF.

The DNA of the CDR3 is TGTGCCAGCAGTTTAGAGGCAGGGCCCCAGTCGTATTTT. Protein: CASSLEAGPQSYF. The V and J genes are TRBV28 and TRBJ2-3; weak D call: TRBD1 (5 bases). The V gene's germline CDR1 is MDHEN and CDR2 SYDVKM. The V and J ends lost 2 bases and 14 bases respectively, with 17 bases between them. The CDR3 runs 13 residues.

V gene TRBV6-1 combines with J gene TRBJ2-5, with 10 nucleotides matching TRBD2. Germline V gene data show CDR1 as MNHNS and CDR2 as SASEGT. CDR3 length equals 15 residues. V shed 2 bases and J 1 base; nucleotides not matched to a gene: 1. CDR3 sequence (DNA): TGTGCCAGCAGTGAACTAGCGGGAGCCCAAGAGACCCAGTACTTC. The encoded protein is CASSELAGAQETQYF.

This clone was recorded only once. The chain has TRBV7-3 and TRBJ2-3, with 9 positions matching TRBD2. CDR3 length: 15 amino acids. Germline V lookup: CDR1 SGHTA, CDR2 FQGTGA. V trimming: 5 bases; J trimming: 2 bases; junction bases outside the gene matches: 5. For the CDR3, the DNA is TGTGCCAGCAGCCGGACTAGCGACTTCACAGATACGCAGTATTTT. This gives the protein CASSRTSDFTDTQYF.